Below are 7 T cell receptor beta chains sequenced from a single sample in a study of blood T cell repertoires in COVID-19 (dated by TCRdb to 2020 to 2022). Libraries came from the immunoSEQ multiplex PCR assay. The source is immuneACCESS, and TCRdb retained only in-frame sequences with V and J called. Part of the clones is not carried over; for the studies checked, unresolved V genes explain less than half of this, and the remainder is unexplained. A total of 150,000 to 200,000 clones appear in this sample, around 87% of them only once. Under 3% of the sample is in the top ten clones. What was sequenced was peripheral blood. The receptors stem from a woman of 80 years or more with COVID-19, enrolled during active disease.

This chain's CDR3 is CASSFPGTSGSRETQYF. CDR3 sequence (DNA): TGTGCCAGCAGTTTTCCCGGGACTAGCGGGAGTCGGGAGACCCAGTACTTC. This sequence joins TRBV6-2 or TRBV6-3 and TRBJ2-5; 14 nucleotides match TRBD2. Germline lookup yields CDR1 MNHEY and CDR2 SVGEGT. J was trimmed by 5 bases and V by 4 bases; bases with no gene match: 9. This CDR3 region has 17 residues.

In DNA form, the CDR3 reads TGTGCCAGCAGTCCGACAGGGTCAGGAAACACCATATATTTT. Protein product: CASSPTGSGNTIYF. The J gene is TRBJ1-3, the V gene TRBV6-5; 7 bases fit TRBD1. The J segment lost 4 bases and the V segment lost 5 bases, leaving 5 bases of the junction unmatched. The germline V gene has CDR1 MNHEY and CDR2 SVGAGI. The CDR3 totals 14 residues.

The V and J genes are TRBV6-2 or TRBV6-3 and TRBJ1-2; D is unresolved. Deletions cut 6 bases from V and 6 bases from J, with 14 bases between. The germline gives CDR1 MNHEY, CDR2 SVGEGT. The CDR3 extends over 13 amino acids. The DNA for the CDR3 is TGTGCCAGCAGCGACTTACTTTACGATGGCTACACCTTC. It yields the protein CASSDLLYDGYTF.

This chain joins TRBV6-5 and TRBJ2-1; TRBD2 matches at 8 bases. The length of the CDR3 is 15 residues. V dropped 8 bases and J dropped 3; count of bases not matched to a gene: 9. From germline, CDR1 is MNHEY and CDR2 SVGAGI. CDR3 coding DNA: TGTGCCAGCTTCCCAAGCGGGAGCGGCTACAATGAGCAGTTCTTC. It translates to CASFPSGSGYNEQFF.

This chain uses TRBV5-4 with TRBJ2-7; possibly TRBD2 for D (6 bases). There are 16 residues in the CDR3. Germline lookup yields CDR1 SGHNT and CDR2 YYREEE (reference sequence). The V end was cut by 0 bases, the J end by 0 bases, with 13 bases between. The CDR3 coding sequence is TGTGCCAGCAGCTTGGCGGGAGCCAGGAGCTCCTACGAGCAGTACTTC. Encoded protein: CASSLAGARSSYEQYF. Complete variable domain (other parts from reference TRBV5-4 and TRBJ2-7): ETGVTQSPTHLIKTRGQQVTLRCSSQSGHNTVSWYQQALGQGPQFIFQYYREEENGRGNFPPRFSGLQFPNYSSELNVNALELDDSALYLCASSLAGARSSYEQYFGPGTRLTVT.

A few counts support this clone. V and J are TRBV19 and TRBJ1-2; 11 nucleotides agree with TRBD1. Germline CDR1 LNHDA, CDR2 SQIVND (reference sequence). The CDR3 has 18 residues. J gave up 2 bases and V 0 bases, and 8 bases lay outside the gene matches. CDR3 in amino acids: CASSIDVDRGRRNYGYTF. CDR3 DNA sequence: TGTGCCAGTAGTATAGATGTGGACAGGGGGCGTCGGAACTATGGCTACACCTTC. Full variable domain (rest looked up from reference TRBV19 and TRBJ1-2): DGGITQSPKYLFRKEGQNVTLSCEQNLNHDAMYWYRQDPGQGLRLIYYSQIVNDFQKGDIAEGYSVSREKKESFPLTVTSAQKNPTAFYLCASSIDVDRGRRNYGYTFGSGTRLTVV.

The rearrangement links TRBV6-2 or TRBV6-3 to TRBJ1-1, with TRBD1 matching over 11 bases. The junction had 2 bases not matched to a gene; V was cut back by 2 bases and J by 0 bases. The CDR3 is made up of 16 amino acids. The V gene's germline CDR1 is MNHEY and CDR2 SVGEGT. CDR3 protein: CASSYGDRGMNTEAFF. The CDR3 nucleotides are TGTGCCAGCAGTTACGGGGACAGGGGGATGAACACTGAAGCTTTCTTT.